This is a list of T cell receptor beta chains from one sample in a study of T cell changes during pregnancy in multiple sclerosis. Assay used: immunoSEQ multiplex PCR; TCRdb lists only in-frame clones, some missing. The sample records some 80,000 clones, roughly 96% being singletons. Sequencing was performed on peripheral blood, taken in the second trimester of pregnancy. These receptors originate from a female donor with multiple sclerosis, enrolled in a pregnancy study. CDR3s include the opening cysteine and the closing phenylalanine or tryptophan. Fields, in order: clone size, D gene, V gene, J gene, CDR3 protein, CDR3 DNA. A D gene is named only where the DNA matches it firmly. Size tells how often a clone was seen (once, few, many) or the class of an expanded clone, and some rows leave it out.

NA	NA	TRBV28	TRBJ2-7	CASRLPGQAGEQYF	TGTGCCAGCAGACTCCCAGGGCAGGCCGGCGAGCAGTACTTC
once	TRBD1	TRBV19	TRBJ2-7	CASSPWGQSYEQYF	TGTGCCAGTAGTCCCTGGGGACAGTCGTACGAGCAGTACTTC
once	NA	TRBV7-8	TRBJ2-3	CASRQKRNPSTDTQYF	TGTGCCAGCAGGCAAAAGCGGAACCCTAGCACAGATACGCAGTATTTT
NA	NA	TRBV6-1	TRBJ1-1	CASRTANTEAFF	TGTGCCAGCAGGACAGCCAACACTGAAGCTTTCTTT
NA	NA	TRBV1	TRBJ1-5	CTSSNRDRNSNQPQHF	TGCACCAGCAGCAACCGGGACAGGAATAGCAATCAGCCCCAGCATTTT
NA	TRBD1	TRBV5-1	TRBJ1-1	CASSLAWMGTGRTEAFF	TGCGCCAGCAGCTTGGCGTGGATGGGGACAGGGCGGACTGAAGCTTTCTTT
NA	NA	TRBV2	TRBJ2-1	CASSPSGYEQFF	TGTGCCAGCAGCCCCTCGGGTTATGAGCAGTTCTTC
NA	TRBD1	TRBV2	TRBJ1-4	CASSRQGVGNEKLFF	TGTGCCAGCAGTAGGCAGGGGGTTGGTAATGAAAAACTGTTTTTT
once	TRBD2	TRBV2	TRBJ2-1	CASIGLAINNEQFF	TGTGCCAGCATAGGACTAGCGATAAACAATGAGCAGTTCTTC
few	NA	TRBV5-1	TRBJ2-1	CASSSVTGYGEQFF	TGCGCCAGCAGCTCCGTTACAGGATACGGTGAGCAGTTCTTC
NA	TRBD2	TRBV18	TRBJ2-1	CASSPGLAGAYNEQFF	TGTGCCAGCTCACCGGGACTAGCGGGAGCCTACAATGAGCAGTTCTTC
NA	NA	TRBV10-2	TRBJ2-7	CASSEPGNPTAGPYEQYF	TGCGCCAGCAGTGAGCCGGGTAACCCGACAGCCGGACCCTACGAGCAGTACTTC
NA	NA	TRBV4-3	TRBJ2-7	CASSQDDSAAYEQYF	TGCGCCAGCAGCCAAGATGACTCCGCCGCCTACGAGCAGTACTTC
NA	NA	TRBV28	TRBJ2-5	CASLRRGRGKQETQYF	TGTGCCAGCCTCCGGAGGGGTCGGGGAAAGCAAGAGACCCAGTACTTC
NA	NA	TRBV7-2	TRBJ2-7	CASSLGAPYEQYF	TGTGCCAGCAGCTTGGGGGCCCCTTACGAGCAGTACTTC
once	NA	TRBV7-8	TRBJ2-2	CASSRGAGYTGELFF	TGTGCCAGCAGCCGCGGGGCAGGGTACACCGGGGAGCTGTTTTTT
NA	TRBD1	TRBV30	TRBJ2-2	CAWSVWQGAAANTGELFF	TGTGCCTGGAGTGTGTGGCAGGGGGCCGCTGCGAACACCGGGGAGCTGTTTTTT
NA	NA	TRBV28	TRBJ1-2	CAAGQGNYGYTF	TGTGCCGCTGGCCAGGGGAACTATGGCTACACCTTC
NA	TRBD1	TRBV19	TRBJ2-6	CASTRDRGLSGANVLTF	TGTGCCAGTACACGGGACAGGGGGCTCTCTGGGGCCAACGTCCTGACTTTC
NA	NA	TRBV28	TRBJ2-1	CASSTYNEQFF	TGTGCCAGCAGCACATACAATGAGCAGTTCTTC
NA	TRBD2	TRBV6-6	TRBJ2-7	CASSSTSGRRYEQYF	TGTGCCAGCAGTTCAACTAGCGGGAGACGGTACGAGCAGTACTTC
NA	TRBD1	TRBV29-1	TRBJ2-7	CSVGVTGWAYEQYF	TGCAGCGTTGGGGTGACAGGGTGGGCGTACGAGCAGTACTTC
NA	NA	TRBV5-1	TRBJ1-2	CATARTTGLGDGYTF	TGCGCCACCGCTCGTACAACAGGGCTGGGGGATGGCTACACCTTC
once	NA	TRBV30	TRBJ1-2	CAWAGANYGYTF	TGTGCCTGGGCAGGTGCTAACTATGGCTACACCTTC